This T cell receptor beta chain was documented in a study of blood T cell repertoires in COVID-19. Germline V CDR1 and CDR2: MNHEY, SMNVEV (reference sequence). The CDR3 contains 16 residues. Trimming shortened V by 5 bases and J by 0 bases, and 13 bases separated the two germline ends. Assay used: immunoSEQ multiplex PCR; TCRdb lists only in-frame clones, some missing. The repertoire includes around 230,000 clones, 85% to 90% of them detected once, and roughly 4% sits in the top ten. V usage is TRBV27 and J usage is TRBJ1-4, with D unresolved. The sample was PBMCs or T cells enriched from blood (not recorded which). This sequence was found in a woman aged 30 to 39 with acute COVID-19. CDR3 coding DNA: TGTGCCAGCAGTCCTAGGCCAGTATCAACTAATGAAAAACTGTTTTTT. Translated, it gives CASSPRPVSTNEKLFF.